Each of the 8 T cell receptor beta chains below was sequenced from the same sample in a study of T cells in Graves' hyperthyroidism and ophthalmopathy. The source material, RNA transcripts, was used to amplify TCR beta CDR3 regions. HTBI primers were the set used in a first-round RT-PCR of the TCR CDR3. TCRdb fed the multiplex PCR reads into MiXCR, producing one record per CDR3 protein. The table includes 280,000 or so distinct CDR3 sequences, 15% detected once. The sequencing input was blood. The origin of the receptors is a woman aged 45-59 years with Graves' hyperthyroidism that later progressed to Graves' ophthalmopathy.

The genes are TRBV3-1 and TRBJ1-4; D gene uncertain. The CDR3 consists of 14 residues. CDR1 and CDR2 from the germline V gene are LGHDT and YNNKEL (reference sequence). V lost 1 base, J lost 5 bases, and 8 bases lay in between. The chain's CDR3 is CASSQGQINEKLFF. CDR3 sequence (DNA): TGTGCCAGCAGCCAAGGGCAGATAAATGAAAAACTGTTTTTT.

In its sample, this clonotype was seen many times. The chain employs TRBV28 and TRBJ2-1, with 9 bases fitting TRBD1. The germline gives CDR1 MDHEN, CDR2 SYDVKM. The CDR3 has 14 amino acids. The CDR3 spells CATGTGLGDNEQFF. The DNA for the CDR3 is TGTGCGACCGGGACAGGGTTAGGGGACAATGAGCAGTTCTTC.

The chain has TRBV4-1 and TRBJ2-1; 8 nucleotides agree with TRBD1. Germline lookup yields CDR1 MGHRA and CDR2 YSYEKL. Trimming removed 6 bases from V and 8 bases from J; junction bases left unmatched: 12. The CDR3 contains 15 residues. The CDR3 coding sequence is TGCGCCAGCAGATGGACAGGGTCTTCTATCGATGAGCAGTTCTTC. Its protein product is CASRWTGSSIDEQFF.

This clonotype was observed at least ten times. The gene calls are TRBV5-1 and TRBJ2-7; TRBD1 aligns across 7 bases. In germline, CDR1 is SGHRS, CDR2 YFSETQ. J gave up 4 bases and V 0 bases, and 4 bases lay outside the gene matches. CDR3 length: 14 residues. CDR3 bases: TGCGCCAGCAGCTTGGGACAGGGTGTTTACGAGCAGTACTTC. It is translated as CASSLGQGVYEQYF.

This clonotype appeared many times. The chain couples TRBV10-2 to TRBJ2-5, with unresolved D. Germline V lookup: CDR1 WSHSY, CDR2 SAAADI. Trimming took off 4 bases at V and 5 bases at J, with 8 bases between the two ends. The length of the CDR3 is 12 residues. The CDR3 reads CASSGVSETQYF. CDR3 coding DNA: TGCGCCAGCAGTGGGGTTTCTGAGACCCAGTACTTC.

The chain employs TRBV11-2 and TRBJ2-7; TRBD2 matches 10 bases. The V gene's germline CDR1 is SGHAT and CDR2 FQNNGV. The CDR3 runs to 15 residues. The V segment lost 5 bases and the J segment 3 bases; nucleotides outside the gene matches: 7. Here the CDR3 DNA reads TGTGCCAGCAGCCCCCTTAGCGGGGGGCTCTACGAGCAGTACTTC. This sequence encodes CASSPLSGGLYEQYF.

The table lists this clonotype with many counts. The V gene is TRBV2, the J gene TRBJ1-3; no definite D call. Per the germline V gene, CDR1 is SNHLY and CDR2 is FYNNEI. The CDR3 has 15 residues. Trimming shortened V by 6 bases and J by 0 bases, and 12 bases separated the two germline ends. The CDR3 loop is CASRAYSRSGNTIYF. In DNA form, the CDR3 reads TGTGCCAGCAGAGCTTACAGCCGCTCTGGAAACACCATATATTTT. Full variable domain (rest looked up from reference TRBV2 and TRBJ1-3): EPEVTQTPSHQVTQMGQEVILRCVPISNHLYFYWYRQILGQKVEFLVSFYNNEISEKSEIFDDQFSVERPDGSNFTLKIRSTKLEDSAMYFCASRAYSRSGNTIYFGEGSWLTVV.

This clonotype was counted between two and nine times. J is TRBJ2-3 and V is TRBV25-1, with 11 bases aligning to TRBD1. The CDR3 totals 14 residues. The germline CDR1 and CDR2 sequences are MGHDK and SYGVNS. The J segment lost 4 bases and the V segment lost 6 bases, leaving 3 bases of the junction unmatched. CDR3 residues: CASRTGQGADTQYF. DNA of the CDR3: TGTGCCAGCAGGACGGGACAGGGGGCAGATACGCAGTATTTT.